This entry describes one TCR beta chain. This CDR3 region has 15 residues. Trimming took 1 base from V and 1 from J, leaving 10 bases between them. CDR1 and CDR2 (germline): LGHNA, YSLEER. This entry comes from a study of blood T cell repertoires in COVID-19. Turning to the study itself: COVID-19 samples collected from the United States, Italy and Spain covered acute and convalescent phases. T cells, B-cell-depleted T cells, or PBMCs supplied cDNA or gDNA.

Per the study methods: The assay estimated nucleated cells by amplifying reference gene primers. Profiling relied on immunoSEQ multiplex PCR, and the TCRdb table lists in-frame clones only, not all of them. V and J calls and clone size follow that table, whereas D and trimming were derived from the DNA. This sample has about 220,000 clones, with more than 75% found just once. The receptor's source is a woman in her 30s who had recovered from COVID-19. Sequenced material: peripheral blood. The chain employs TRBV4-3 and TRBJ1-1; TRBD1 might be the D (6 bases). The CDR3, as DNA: TGCGCCAGCAGCCAAGCTGACAGGAGGAACACTGAAGCTTTCTTT. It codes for CASSQADRRNTEAFF.